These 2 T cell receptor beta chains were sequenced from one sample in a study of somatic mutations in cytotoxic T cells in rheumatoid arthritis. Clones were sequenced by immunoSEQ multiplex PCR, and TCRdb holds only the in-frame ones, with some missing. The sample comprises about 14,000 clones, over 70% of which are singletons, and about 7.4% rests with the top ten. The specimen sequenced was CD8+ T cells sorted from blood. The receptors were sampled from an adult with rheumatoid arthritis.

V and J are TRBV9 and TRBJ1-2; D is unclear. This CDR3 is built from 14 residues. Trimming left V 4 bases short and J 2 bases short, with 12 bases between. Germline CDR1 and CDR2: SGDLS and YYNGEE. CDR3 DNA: TGTGCCAGCAGCAACGAATTCCCGAACTATGGCTACACCTTC. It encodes CASSNEFPNYGYTF.

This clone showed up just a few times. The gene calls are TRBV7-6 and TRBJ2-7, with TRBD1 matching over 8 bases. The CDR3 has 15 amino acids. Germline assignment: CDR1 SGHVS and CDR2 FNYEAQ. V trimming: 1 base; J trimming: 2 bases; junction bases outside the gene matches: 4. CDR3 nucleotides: TGTGCCAGCAGCTTAGAGACAGGGGACGCCTACGAGCAGTACTTC. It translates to CASSLETGDAYEQYF.